These 19 T cell receptor beta chains were all obtained from the same sample, sequenced in a study of blood T cells in healthy people across ages. The authors ran a second PCR of about 7 to 11 cycles using a sample-barcoded 5' primer and a J-beta primer mix. TCRdb analysed the 5' RACE reads with MiXCR anew, one entry per CDR3 protein. The data show about 1.4 million distinct CDR3 sequences, almost 60% seen once. Sequencing input: blood. Source of these receptors: a young man in good health.

The chain combines TRBV20-1 with TRBJ1-5; the D gene is possibly TRBD1 (5 bases). The CDR3 sequence is 18 residues long. Trimming shortened V by 4 bases and J by 0 bases, and 22 bases separated the two germline ends. CDR1 and CDR2 (germline): DFQATT, SNEGSKA (reference sequence). The DNA of the CDR3 is TGCAGTGCTATACTCCGGGACCTGACAAAGACTAGCAATCAGCCCCAGCATTTT. Translation: CSAILRDLTKTSNQPQHF.

This clonotype was recorded at least ten times. This chain links TRBV12-3 or TRBV12-4 with TRBJ2-7; D possibly corresponds to TRBD1 (6 bases). The V end was cut by 6 bases, the J end by 1 base, with 10 bases between. The CDR3 is 13 amino acids. DNA of the CDR3: TGTGCCAGCAGGTCCAGGGGATCCTACGAGCAGTACTTC. Translating it yields CASRSRGSYEQYF.

This sequence joins TRBV4-3 and TRBJ1-1; 8 bases fit TRBD1. The CDR3 sequence is 15 residues long. The germline CDR1 and CDR2 sequences are LGHNA and YSLEER. V shed 6 bases, J shed 6 bases, and the junction held 12 bases outside the gene matches. This chain's CDR3 is CASRRETDRDPEAFF. The CDR3 DNA reads TGCGCCAGCAGACGAGAGACGGACAGGGATCCTGAAGCTTTCTTT.

This clonotype was detected a few times. This chain links TRBV5-1 with TRBJ2-7; 10 nucleotides align to TRBD2. CDR1 and CDR2 (germline): SGHRS, YFSETQ. CDR3 size: 16 residues. V was pared by 1 base and J by 3 bases, with 7 bases of the junction left unmatched. This CDR3 is CASSLSASGRNYEQYF. CDR3 bases: TGCGCCAGCAGCTTGTCGGCTAGCGGGAGAAACTACGAGCAGTACTTC.

The chain couples TRBV4-1 to TRBJ2-2; 10 nucleotides line up with TRBD2. The CDR3 spans 16 residues. Germline V gives CDR1 MGHRA, CDR2 YSYEKL. The V and J ends lost 1 base and 2 bases, in that order; junction bases with no gene match: 1. CDR3 residues: CASSQASGGNTGELFF. The CDR3 nucleotides read TGCGCCAGCAGCCAAGCTAGCGGGGGTAACACCGGGGAGCTGTTTTTT.

The rearrangement uses TRBV5-1 and TRBJ2-1, with TRBD2 matching over 7 bases. The germline CDR1 and CDR2 sequences are SGHRS and YFSETQ. This CDR3 has 17 residues. The junction had 10 bases not matched to a gene; V was cut back by 0 bases and J by 4 bases. CDR3 DNA: TGCGCCAGCAGCTTGGACGGCCTAGCGGACCTTTACAATGAGCAGTTCTTC. Translated, it gives CASSLDGLADLYNEQFF.

V usage is TRBV6-1 and J usage is TRBJ2-4; 7 bases fit TRBD2. TRBJ2-7 explains the end of the DNA better; the J call may be wrong. This CDR3 has 17 residues. The germline V gene encodes CDR1 MNHNS and CDR2 SASEGT. This CDR3 reads CASSGSRWSGATYEQYF. CDR3 DNA sequence: TGTGCCAGCAGTGGCTCTCGCTGGAGCGGGGCGACCTACGAGCAGTACTTC.

The chain has TRBV3-1 and TRBJ1-6, with 7 positions matching TRBD1. The CDR3 runs 15 residues. Looked up from germline, CDR1 is LGHDT and CDR2 is YNNKEL (reference sequence). V was clipped by 4 bases and J by 5 bases; unmatched bases: 5. CDR3 nucleotide sequence: TGTGCCAGCAGCCGAAACAGGGGAGATAATTCACCCCTCCACTTT. Protein product: CASSRNRGDNSPLHF.

The V and J genes are TRBV6-2 or TRBV6-3 and TRBJ1-6; no clear D. V lost 4 bases and J lost 10, with 11 bases in between. The CDR3 runs 13 residues. CDR1 MNHEY and CDR2 SVGEGT come from the germline V gene. The CDR3 loop is CASSFNGDSPLHF. In DNA, the CDR3 is TGTGCCAGCAGTTTTAATGGCGACTCACCCCTCCACTTT.

Only a few counts were recorded for this clonotype. DNA of the CDR3: TGTGCCAGCAGCCCTCGGACAGGGAGCTCTGGGGCCAACGTCCTGACTTTC. The encoded protein is CASSPRTGSSGANVLTF. This sequence joins TRBV13 and TRBJ2-6; 8 bases are shared with TRBD1. Germline assignment: CDR1 PRHDT and CDR2 FYEKMQ (reference sequence). The CDR3 is made up of 17 amino acids. V was clipped by 5 bases and J by 0 bases; unmatched bases: 6.

This clonotype has more than one count but fewer than ten. The chain employs TRBV10-3 and TRBJ2-5; 10 bases line up with TRBD2. Unmatched junction bases numbered 7, after V lost 1 base and J lost 2 bases. CDR3 length: 17 amino acids. Germline V gene sequence: CDR1 ENHRY, CDR2 SYGVKD. CDR3 in DNA: TGTGCCATCAGTGAGTACGCTAGCGGGAGTTTGCAAGAGACCCAGTACTTC. This translates into CAISEYASGSLQETQYF.

V usage is TRBV2 and J usage is TRBJ2-2, with 7 positions matching TRBD1. V was clipped by 7 bases and J by 0 bases; unmatched bases: 2. The CDR3 covers 14 residues. The germline gives CDR1 SNHLY, CDR2 FYNNEI. CDR3 residues: CASTGQSNTGELFF. DNA for the CDR3: TGTGCCAGCACGGGACAGTCGAACACCGGGGAGCTGTTTTTT.

The chain employs TRBV3-1 and TRBJ2-2; no reliable D call. V was trimmed by 4 bases and J by 6 bases, leaving 12 bases between them. The CDR3 is 14 residues long. Germline assignment: CDR1 LGHDT and CDR2 YNNKEL (reference sequence). The CDR3 reads CASSPLASSGELFF. The CDR3, as DNA: TGTGCCAGCAGCCCACTGGCGAGCTCCGGGGAGCTGTTTTTT.

The chain joins TRBV5-1 to TRBJ1-2; TRBD1 matches at 8 bases. This CDR3 has 16 amino acids. V lost 4 bases and J lost 6; bases outside the gene matches: 14. Germline loops: CDR1 SGHRS, CDR2 YFSETQ. DNA for the CDR3: TGCGCCAGCAGCCCCAAGGGACAGGACCCTGTTGATGGCTACACCTTC. It yields the protein CASSPKGQDPVDGYTF.

The chain recombines TRBV4-2 with TRBJ1-2; D may be TRBD1 (6 bases). Trimming pared 1 base from V and 5 bases from J, leaving 20 bases between. There are 17 residues in the CDR3. Germline CDR1 reads LGHNA; CDR2 reads YNFKEQ. The CDR3 DNA is TGTGCCAGCAGCCAAGTCGGAAGGCAGGGGAGAGGGTATGGCTACACCTTC. Its translation is CASSQVGRQGRGYGYTF.

The chain carries TRBV2 and TRBJ2-3; D might be TRBD2 (6 bases). CDR3 length equals 14 residues. Germline V gene lookup returns CDR1 SNHLY and CDR2 FYNNEI. The V gene lost 6 bases and the J gene lost 8 bases, with 18 bases spanning the gap. The CDR3: CASRSGTGTGTQYF. In DNA, the CDR3 is TGTGCCAGCAGATCCGGGACTGGGACTGGTACGCAGTATTTT.

The gene calls are TRBV7-2 and TRBJ1-5, with D perhaps matching TRBD1 (6 bases). With 0 bases removed from V and 6 bases from J, the gap between germline ends came to 18 bases. This CDR3 is built from 17 residues. Per the germline V gene, CDR1 is SGHTA and CDR2 is FQGNSA. Here the CDR3 reads CASSLALPGHSSQPQHF. In DNA, the CDR3 is TGTGCCAGCAGCTTAGCCCTTCCGGGACATAGTTCTCAGCCCCAGCATTTT.

The chain links TRBV20-1 to TRBJ2-1; the D gene is possibly TRBD1 (5 bases). The V gene lost 3 bases and the J gene lost 4 bases, with 7 bases spanning the gap. This CDR3 region has 12 residues. CDR1 and CDR2 (germline): DFQATT, SNEGSKA (reference sequence). CDR3 amino acids: CSASRGYNEQFF. For the CDR3, the DNA is TGCAGTGCTAGTAGGGGATACAATGAGCAGTTCTTC.

The chain combines TRBV6-1 with TRBJ2-1, with D unresolved. CDR1 and CDR2 (germline): MNHNS, SASEGT. The CDR3 has 15 amino acids. Deletions cut 8 bases from V and 2 bases from J, with 16 bases between. CDR3 in DNA: TGTGCCAGCGAGAAGACTGATGAAACCTACAATGAGCAGTTCTTC. Its translation is CASEKTDETYNEQFF.